The 27 T cell receptor beta chains reported below all come from one sample, sequenced in a study of vaccination effects on CD4 cells after COVID-19. TCRdb keeps only in-frame clones here, not all; method: immunoSEQ multiplex PCR. Of about 27,000 clones listed, around three quarters are singletons. Which antigens these TCRs recognize remains unknown. Expansion of antigen-specific CD4+ T cells with viral peptide pools was carried out by the ViraFEST assay before sequencing. The culture ran for roughly ten days before CD4+ T cells were isolated. The vaccine recipients had no prior SARS-CoV-2 infection, with negative nucleocapsid antibodies. The sequencing here drew on CD4+ T cells from PBMCs cultured with SARS-CoV-2 spike peptides, taken before COVID-19 vaccination. The receptor source for this set is a human donor who received a COVID-19 vaccine.

This clone was detected only once. The rearrangement links TRBV29-1 to TRBJ2-1; D might be TRBD1 or TRBD2, each matching 5 bases. Germline CDR1 reads SQVTM; CDR2 reads ANQGSEA. V shed 4 bases and J shed 9 bases, with 10 bases lying between them. The CDR3 spans 11 residues. CDR3: CSVVRGGEQFF. CDR3 bases: TGCAGCGTTGTTCGGGGCGGTGAGCAGTTCTTC.

The CDR3 region has the DNA TGTGCCAGCAGCTTTGGGGTGCGGGGGCCCAGTACAGATACGCAGTATTTT. Encoded protein: CASSFGVRGPSTDTQYF. The V gene is TRBV11-2, the J gene TRBJ2-3; tentative D call: TRBD2 (7 bases). This CDR3 comprises 17 residues. The V gene's germline CDR1 is SGHAT and CDR2 FQNNGV. V was pared by 3 bases and J by 3 bases, with 19 bases between.

CDR3 region: CAISGPPGAGTVGYEQYF. CDR3 DNA: TGTGCCATCAGTGGGCCCCCAGGGGCGGGTACTGTAGGATACGAGCAGTACTTC. This chain joins TRBV10-3 and TRBJ2-7, with D maybe TRBD1 (6 bases). The CDR3 loop spans 18 amino acids. With 4 bases removed from V and 4 bases from J, the gap between germline ends came to 26 bases. The germline V gene encodes CDR1 ENHRY and CDR2 SYGVKD.

This rearrangement joins TRBV3-1 (or the pseudogene TRBV3-2) to TRBJ2-7, with a tentative D call TRBD2 (5 bases). CDR1 is LGHDT, CDR2 YNNKEL, per germline (reference sequence). The CDR3 has 15 residues. V was trimmed by 0 bases and J by 3 bases, leaving 12 bases between them. CDR3 sequence reads: CASSQDLGSGYEQYF. The DNA of the CDR3 is TGTGCCAGCAGCCAAGATTTGGGGAGCGGCTACGAGCAGTACTTC.

This clone turned up a few times. The chain has TRBV6-5 and TRBJ1-1; D is undetermined. The CDR3 is 12 amino acids. V lost 4 bases to trimming and J lost 4 bases, with 7 bases between them. CDR1 and CDR2 from the germline V gene are MNHEY and SVGAGI. The CDR3: CASSSQGTEAFF. In DNA form, the CDR3 reads TGTGCCAGCAGTTCACAAGGCACTGAAGCTTTCTTT.

The chain carries TRBV3-1 (or the pseudogene TRBV3-2) and TRBJ1-3; the match to TRBD1 covers 8 bases. The ends lost 1 base at V and 2 bases at J; junction bases unmatched: 4. The CDR3 extends over 16 amino acids. In germline, CDR1 is LGHDT, CDR2 YNNKEL (reference sequence). The CDR3 DNA reads TGTGCCAGCAGCCAAGCTCCACAGGGGGCTGGAAACACCATATATTTT. Translating it yields CASSQAPQGAGNTIYF.

By frequency in the sample, this clone is medium-sized. This chain links TRBV7-9 with TRBJ1-2; D gene ambiguous. CDR3 length: 15 residues. Germline assignment: CDR1 SEHNR and CDR2 FQNEAQ (reference sequence). V was cut by 5 bases and J by 4 bases, with 17 bases left in between. CDR3 protein: CASSPYARTAYGYTF. CDR3 bases: TGTGCCAGCAGCCCCTACGCTCGGACGGCCTATGGCTACACCTTC.

V usage is TRBV6-1 and J usage is TRBJ2-1; unclear D gene. Germline V gene sequence: CDR1 MNHNS, CDR2 SASEGT. CDR3 length: 15 residues. V gave up 1 base and J gave up 4 bases, with 11 bases separating them. For the CDR3, the DNA is TGTGCCAGCAGTGAAGACCGGAACCCATACAATGAGCAGTTCTTC. It encodes CASSEDRNPYNEQFF.

This rearrangement joins TRBV27 to TRBJ2-6; D unresolved. CDR1 MNHEY and CDR2 SMNVEV come from the germline V gene (reference sequence). Trimming shortened V by 4 bases and J by 1 base, and 14 bases separated the two germline ends. This CDR3 has 17 amino acids. CDR3 sequence reads: CASSSPTAASGANVLTF. The CDR3 DNA reads as TGTGCCAGCAGTTCACCCACGGCGGCTTCTGGGGCCAACGTCCTGACTTTC.

CDR3 nucleotide sequence: TGCGCCAGCAGCCCAGGGGACAGGCCTTATCAGCCCCAGCATTTT. Amino acids: CASSPGDRPYQPQHF. The chain combines TRBV5-1 with TRBJ1-5; 8 bases line up with TRBD1. The CDR3 is 15 residues long. Germline V CDR1 and CDR2: SGHRS, YFSETQ. V was pared by 4 bases and J by 5 bases, with 8 bases of the junction left unmatched.

The chain combines TRBV5-1 with TRBJ2-3; TRBD1 or TRBD2 may be the D gene (5 bases each). Germline assignment: CDR1 SGHRS and CDR2 YFSETQ. This CDR3 is built from 14 residues. Trimming removed 0 bases from V and 5 bases from J, with 10 bases in between. The CDR3 DNA is TGCGCCAGCAGCTTGGGGGGACCAGAAGATACGCAGTATTTT. This codes for CASSLGGPEDTQYF.

This rearrangement joins TRBV5-1 to TRBJ1-3; TRBD1 might be the D (5 bases). V dropped 3 bases and J dropped 0 bases, with 13 bases sitting between them. Looked up from germline, CDR1 is SGHRS and CDR2 is YFSETQ. The CDR3 has 16 amino acids. The CDR3 loop reads CASSYGTPGSGNTIYF. The CDR3 DNA follows: TGCGCCAGCAGCTACGGGACCCCTGGCTCTGGAAACACCATATATTTT.

Comments on this clone: One end of the junction fails to match germline, which may point to a read error. The chain combines TRBV7-6 with TRBJ2-7, with 12 nucleotides matching TRBD2. Per germline, CDR1 SGHVS and CDR2 FNYEAQ. This CDR3 region has 19 residues. The CDR3 sequence is CASSLEIRASGRASNEQYF. DNA for the CDR3: TGTGCCAGCAGCTTAGAAATCCGGGCTAGCGGGAGGGCCTCCAACGAGCAGTACTTC. Drawing the rest from reference TRBV7-6 and TRBJ2-7, the complete variable domain is GAGVSQSPRYKVTKRGQDVALRCDPISGHVSLYWYRQALGQGPEFLTYFNYEAQQDKSGLPNDRFSAERPEGSISTLTIQRTEQRDSAMYRCASSLEIRASGRASNEQYFGPGTRLTVT.

Only one count was recorded for this clone. V gene TRBV5-4 combines with J gene TRBJ2-7; D gene ambiguous. Germline CDR1 reads SGHNT; CDR2 reads YYREEE (reference sequence). This CDR3 region has 11 residues. V was trimmed by 1 base and J by 5 bases, leaving 4 bases between them. The CDR3 region has the DNA TGTGCCAGCAGCTTGAACCACGAGCAGTACTTC. Amino acid sequence: CASSLNHEQYF. The full variable domain, rest sourced from reference TRBV5-4 and TRBJ2-7, is ETGVTQSPTHLIKTRGQQVTLRCSSQSGHNTVSWYQQALGQGPQFIFQYYREEENGRGNFPPRFSGLQFPNYSSELNVNALELDDSALYLCASSLNHEQYFGPGTRLTVT.

The J gene is TRBJ2-1, the V gene TRBV24-1, with 8 nucleotides matching TRBD2. The CDR3 sequence is 15 residues long. V lost 9 bases to trimming and J lost 0 bases; unmatched junction nucleotides: 6. Germline values: CDR1 KGHDR, CDR2 SFDVKD. The CDR3 nucleotides are TGTGCCACCGCCCAGGCGGGGGGCTCCTACAATGAGCAGTTCTTC. It is translated as CATAQAGGSYNEQFF.

J is TRBJ2-7 and V is TRBV5-4; D gene unclear. Trimming left V 2 bases short and J 2 bases short, with 11 bases between. Germline V gene sequence: CDR1 SGHNT, CDR2 YYREEE (reference sequence). CDR3 length equals 14 residues. The CDR3 here is CASSFPNRPYEQYF. The DNA of the CDR3 is TGTGCCAGCAGCTTCCCCAATCGCCCCTACGAGCAGTACTTC. The whole variable domain, remainder taken from reference TRBV5-4 and TRBJ2-7, is ETGVTQSPTHLIKTRGQQVTLRCSSQSGHNTVSWYQQALGQGPQFIFQYYREEENGRGNFPPRFSGLQFPNYSSELNVNALELDDSALYLCASSFPNRPYEQYFGPGTRLTVT.

In this sample, this clone turned up once. V gene TRBV5-4 combines with J gene TRBJ2-1; tentatively, D is TRBD2 (6 bases). Between the trimmed V and J ends, which lost 3 bases and 4 bases, there was a span of 11 bases. This CDR3 comprises 14 residues. Germline loops: CDR1 SGHNT, CDR2 YYREEE (reference sequence). The CDR3 here is CASSYPGLYNEQFF. CDR3 DNA sequence: TGTGCCAGCAGCTACCCGGGACTGTACAATGAGCAGTTCTTC. The whole variable domain, filled in from reference TRBV5-4 and TRBJ2-1, reads ETGVTQSPTHLIKTRGQQVTLRCSSQSGHNTVSWYQQALGQGPQFIFQYYREEENGRGNFPPRFSGLQFPNYSSELNVNALELDDSALYLCASSYPGLYNEQFFGPGTRLTVL.

V is TRBV6-1 and J is TRBJ2-7, with D maybe TRBD1 (5 bases). Trimming removed 2 bases at V and 4 bases at J, with 9 bases between. The CDR3 is 13 amino acids. The germline CDR1 and CDR2 sequences are MNHNS and SASEGT. The CDR3: CASSEKPGYEQYF. As DNA, the CDR3 is TGTGCCAGCAGTGAAAAGCCAGGGTACGAGCAGTACTTC.

The J gene is TRBJ2-1, the V gene TRBV15, with a possible D match to TRBD2 (5 bases). The CDR3 is made up of 15 amino acids. Trimming shortened V by 6 bases and J by 1 base, and 13 bases separated the two germline ends. In germline, CDR1 is LNHNV, CDR2 YYDKDF (reference sequence). CDR3: CATRGGYDSYNEQFF. Here the CDR3 DNA reads TGTGCCACCAGGGGCGGGTACGATTCCTACAATGAGCAGTTCTTC.

The rearrangement links TRBV3-1 (or the pseudogene TRBV3-2) to TRBJ2-3; D remains unclear. The germline V and J ends were trimmed by 1 base and 4 bases, with 6 bases remaining between them. The CDR3 length is 13 residues. CDR1 and CDR2 from the germline V gene are LGHDT and YNNKEL (reference sequence). DNA for the CDR3: TGTGCCAGCAGCCAAGTAGTCCCAGATACGCAGTATTTT. Translation gives CASSQVVPDTQYF.

The V gene is TRBV6-2 or TRBV6-3, the J gene TRBJ2-3; TRBD1 matches 8 bases. The trim removed 6 bases at V and 2 bases at J, leaving 7 bases unmatched. The CDR3 extends over 15 amino acids. The V gene's germline CDR1 is MNHEY and CDR2 SVGEGT. The DNA of the CDR3 is TGTGCCAGCAGCCTCGGGGACAGGCTCACAGATACGCAGTATTTT. Translating gives CASSLGDRLTDTQYF.

The gene calls are TRBV29-1 and TRBJ1-1; 7 bases line up with TRBD1. The ends lost 4 bases at V and 3 bases at J; junction bases unmatched: 5. This CDR3 has 13 residues. Germline-derived CDR1 and CDR2 are SQVTM and ANQGSEA. The CDR3 spells CSVVKGADTEAFF. The CDR3, as DNA: TGCAGCGTTGTCAAGGGGGCGGACACTGAAGCTTTCTTT.

This chain links TRBV18 with TRBJ2-7; no definite D call. Germline-derived CDR1 and CDR2 are KGHSH and LQKENI. The V end was cut by 0 bases, the J end by 6 bases, with 15 bases between. The CDR3 extends over 15 amino acids. The CDR3 bases are TGTGCCAGCTCACCACCACTTTTGGGGTTCCTCGAGCAGTACTTC. Translation gives CASSPPLLGFLEQYF.

The chain recombines TRBV7-9 with TRBJ2-1; D perhaps matches TRBD1 (6 bases). Germline V CDR1 and CDR2: SEHNR, FQNEAQ (reference sequence). The V and J ends lost 4 bases and 13 bases respectively, with 20 bases between them. This CDR3 is 14 amino acids long. CDR3 amino acids: CASSSGHRLWHQFF. The CDR3 DNA reads as TGTGCCAGCAGCTCGGGACACCGCTTATGGCATCAGTTCTTC.

CDR3 amino acids: CAWVGAVKGNTIYF. The CDR3 DNA is TGTGCCTGGGTAGGGGCGGTAAAGGGAAACACCATATATTTT. The V and J genes are TRBV30 and TRBJ1-3, with TRBD1 as a possible D gene (5 bases). Germline V gene lookup returns CDR1 GTSNPN and CDR2 SVGIG (reference sequence). CDR3 size: 14 residues. V was shortened by 5 bases and J by 4 bases, with 15 bases between the two germline ends.

This clone is medium-sized. The chain couples TRBV27 to TRBJ2-2, with TRBD1 matching 8 bases. Per the germline V gene, CDR1 is MNHEY and CDR2 is SMNVEV (reference sequence). Trimming took 6 bases from V and 4 from J; bases not matched to a gene: 7. This CDR3 spans 15 amino acids. The CDR3 nucleotides read TGTGCCAGCAGCCCGACAGGGGTTATCACCGGGGAGCTGTTTTTT. It codes for CASSPTGVITGELFF.

This chain links TRBV3-1 (or the pseudogene TRBV3-2) with TRBJ2-7, with D hard to call. CDR3 size: 12 residues. Germline lookup yields CDR1 LGHDT and CDR2 YNNKEL (reference sequence). The V and J ends lost 1 base and 1 base respectively, with 2 bases between them. Here the CDR3 DNA reads TGTGCCAGCAGCCAAGCGTCCTACGAGCAGTACTTC. Translated, it gives CASSQASYEQYF.